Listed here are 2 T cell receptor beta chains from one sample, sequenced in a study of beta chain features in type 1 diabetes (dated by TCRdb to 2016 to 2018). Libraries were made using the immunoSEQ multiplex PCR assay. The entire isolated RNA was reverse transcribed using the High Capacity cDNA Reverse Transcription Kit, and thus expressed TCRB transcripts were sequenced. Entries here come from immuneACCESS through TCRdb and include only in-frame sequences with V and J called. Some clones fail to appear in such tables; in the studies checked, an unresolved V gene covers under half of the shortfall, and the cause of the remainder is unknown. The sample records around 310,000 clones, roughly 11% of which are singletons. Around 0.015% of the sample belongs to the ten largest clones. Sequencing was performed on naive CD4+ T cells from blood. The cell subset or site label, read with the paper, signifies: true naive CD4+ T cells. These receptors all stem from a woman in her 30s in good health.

For the CDR3, the DNA is TGTGCCAGCAGCAAGACACAGACCCTCATTCCCTACGAGCAGTACTTC. Its translation is CASSKTQTLIPYEQYF. The chain carries TRBV7-9 and TRBJ2-7, with D unresolved. The ends were cut back, 5 bases at V and 2 bases at J, with 19 bases in the middle. Germline loops: CDR1 SEHNR, CDR2 FQNEAQ (reference sequence). The CDR3 has 16 amino acids.

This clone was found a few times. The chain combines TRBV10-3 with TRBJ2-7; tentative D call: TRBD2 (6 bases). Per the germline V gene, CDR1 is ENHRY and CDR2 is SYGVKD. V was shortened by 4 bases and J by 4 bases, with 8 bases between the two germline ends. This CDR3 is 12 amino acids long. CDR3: CAISGGVYEQYF. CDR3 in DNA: TGTGCCATCAGTGGGGGGGTATACGAGCAGTACTTC.